What follows are 25 T cell receptor beta chains derived from one specimen sequenced in a study of long-term antiretroviral therapy in people with HIV (dated by TCRdb to between 2021 and 2022). The immunoSEQ hsTCRB v3.0 assay was used at survey level resolution to sequence the TRB variable region. TCRdb carries this immuneACCESS record with in-frame sequences only. Its versions omit some clonotypes, under half of them owing to an unresolved V gene in the studies checked, with the rest unexplained. The sample records about 33,000 clones, roughly 96% of which are singletons. Roughly 2.3% of the sample rests with the top ten. The sequenced sample was unsorted PBMCs, obtained 6.6 years after starting antiretroviral therapy. Source of these receptors: a man aged 25-40 years with HIV.

The chain joins TRBV4-3 to TRBJ2-7; no definite D call. Germline-derived CDR1 and CDR2 are LGHNA and YSLEER. Trimming left V 0 bases short and J 3 bases short, with 12 bases between. The CDR3 is 15 residues long. DNA of the CDR3: TGCGCCAGCAGCCAAGATCCCAGAGACGACTACGAGCAGTACTTC. This gives the protein CASSQDPRDDYEQYF.

The rearrangement uses TRBV6-1 and TRBJ1-5; no reliable D call. This CDR3 region has 11 residues. Trimming shortened V by 6 bases and J by 9 bases, and 9 bases separated the two germline ends. Germline V lookup: CDR1 MNHNS, CDR2 SASEGT. Here the CDR3 reads CASSRDAPQHF. CDR3 sequence (DNA): TGTGCCAGCAGCCGGGATGCGCCCCAGCATTTT.

The V and J genes are TRBV7-9 and TRBJ2-7, with D uncertain. V was cut by 8 bases and J by 2 bases, with 7 bases left in between. Germline CDR1 SEHNR, CDR2 FQNEAQ (reference sequence). The CDR3 is 11 residues long. The CDR3: CASGSPYEQYF. CDR3 nucleotides: TGTGCCAGCGGCAGCCCCTACGAGCAGTACTTC. The full variable domain, with the rest looked up from reference TRBV7-9 and TRBJ2-7, is DTGVSQNPRHKITKRGQNVTFRCDPISEHNRLYWYRQTLGQGPEFLTYFQNEAQLEKSRLLSDRFSAERPKGSFSTLEIQRTEQGDSAMYLCASGSPYEQYFGPGTRLTVT.

This rearrangement joins TRBV4-2 to TRBJ1-1; possible D gene TRBD1, 5 bases. The CDR3 has 17 amino acids. The V end lost 3 bases, the J end lost 0 bases, and 17 bases lay between the germline ends. The germline CDR1 and CDR2 sequences are LGHNA and YNFKEQ. For the CDR3, the DNA is TGTGCCAGCAGCCACTTACCTTCGACAGACTTGAACACTGAAGCTTTCTTT. This translates into CASSHLPSTDLNTEAFF.

The chain recombines TRBV19 with TRBJ1-4; D not resolved. Germline V gene data show CDR1 as LNHDA and CDR2 as SQIVND (reference sequence). V lost 10 bases, J lost 7 bases, and 16 bases lay in between. This CDR3 has 13 residues. Written as DNA, the CDR3 is TGTGCCACCTGGACTCATGGGAGTGAAAAACTGTTTTTT. It yields the protein CATWTHGSEKLFF.

V and J are TRBV6-6 and TRBJ2-5, with 8 positions matching TRBD2. With 4 bases clipped from V and 4 bases from J, the junction kept 5 bases outside the gene matches. CDR3 size: 14 residues. Germline lookup yields CDR1 MNHNY and CDR2 SVGAGI (reference sequence). The CDR3 reads CASSSGLAGETQYF. The CDR3 nucleotides are TGTGCCAGCAGTTCCGGACTAGCTGGAGAGACCCAGTACTTC.

This CDR3 is CASSLGPSFEAFF. Here the CDR3 DNA reads TGTGCCAGCAGCTTAGGACCCAGTTTTGAAGCTTTCTTT. The gene calls are TRBV7-6 and TRBJ1-1; D remains unclear. V was cut by 1 base and J by 7 bases, with 10 bases left in between. Germline lookup yields CDR1 SGHVS and CDR2 FNYEAQ. The CDR3 is 13 residues long.

This clone appeared a single time. The rearrangement uses TRBV6-1 and TRBJ2-7, with 7 bases matching TRBD2. This CDR3 has 13 amino acids. Trimming removed 4 bases from V and 7 bases from J; junction bases left unmatched: 7. CDR1 MNHNS and CDR2 SASEGT come from the germline V gene. CDR3 in amino acids: CASSAYNGGEQYF. The CDR3 nucleotides read TGTGCCAGCAGTGCGTACAACGGGGGGGAGCAGTACTTC.

The chain uses TRBV7-8 and TRBJ2-7; D unclear. Germline V gene sequence: CDR1 SGHVS, CDR2 FQNEAQ. V lost 1 base, J lost 2 bases, and 12 bases lay in between. The CDR3 contains 15 residues. The CDR3 DNA sequence: TGTGCCAGCAGCTTAGAGGATGGCGGAACCTACGAGCAGTACTTC. It is translated as CASSLEDGGTYEQYF.

The chain has TRBV7-3 and TRBJ2-1; 8 nucleotides align to TRBD1. The ends lost 6 bases at V and 9 bases at J; junction bases unmatched: 10. The germline V gene has CDR1 SGHTA and CDR2 FQGTGA. This CDR3 has 14 amino acids. The CDR3 loop reads CASRGQEGTGEQFF. In DNA, the CDR3 is TGTGCCAGCAGGGGACAGGAGGGAACTGGTGAGCAGTTCTTC.

This chain joins TRBV11-3 and TRBJ2-7, with no clear D. In germline, CDR1 is SGHNT, CDR2 YENEEA. Trimming pared 3 bases from V and 3 bases from J, leaving 0 bases between. The CDR3 sequence is 10 residues long. The CDR3 DNA is TGTGCCAGCAGCTTCTACGAGCAGTACTTC. This sequence encodes CASSFYEQYF. Drawing the rest from reference TRBV11-3 and TRBJ2-7, the complete variable domain is EAGVVQSPRYKIIEKKQPVAFWCNPISGHNTLYWYLQNLGQGPELLIRYENEEAVDDSQLPKDRFSAERLKGVDSTLKIQPAELGDSAVYLCASSFYEQYFGPGTRLTVT.

The chain links TRBV11-2 to TRBJ1-1; unclear D gene. The length of the CDR3 is 13 residues. The germline V gene encodes CDR1 SGHAT and CDR2 FQNNGV. The ends were cut back, 3 bases at V and 5 bases at J, with 10 bases in the middle. As DNA, the CDR3 is TGTGCCAGCAGCTTTGGTGGTGGGACTGAAGCTTTCTTT. Its protein is CASSFGGGTEAFF.

This clone was observed once. The genes are TRBV7-9 and TRBJ2-1, with 9 bases that match TRBD2. V lost 5 bases, J lost 0 bases, and 8 bases stayed unmatched. CDR3 length equals 17 residues. CDR1 is SEHNR, CDR2 FQNEAQ, per germline (reference sequence). CDR3 sequence (DNA): TGTGCCAGCAGCACTCCAACTAGCGGGCGCTCCTACAATGAGCAGTTCTTC. Translated: CASSTPTSGRSYNEQFF.

The gene calls are TRBV19 and TRBJ1-4, with TRBD1 as a possible D gene (5 bases). Trimming took 5 bases from V and 8 from J, leaving 15 bases between them. Per germline, CDR1 LNHDA and CDR2 SQIVND (reference sequence). This CDR3 spans 14 amino acids. The CDR3 region has the DNA TGTGCCAGTAGTGAACAGGTTCTACAAGAAAAACTGTTTTTT. Residues: CASSEQVLQEKLFF.

J is TRBJ1-5 and V is TRBV5-1; no firm D call. CDR1 and CDR2 from the germline V gene are SGHRS and YFSETQ. CDR3 length: 15 amino acids. With 0 bases removed from V and 1 base from J, the gap between germline ends came to 8 bases. The CDR3 DNA sequence: TGCGCCAGCAGCTTGGGAGACACAAGCAATCAGCCCCAGCATTTT. It specifies CASSLGDTSNQPQHF.

This chain uses TRBV7-2 with TRBJ2-2; TRBD2 aligns across 7 bases. This CDR3 has 16 amino acids. Trimming at V came to 0 bases and at J to 5 bases, leaving 6 bases not matched to a gene. Germline CDR1 is SGHTA and CDR2 is FQGNSA. In nucleotides, the CDR3 is TGTGCCAGCAGCTTAGCCCCAGCGGGGTTAACCGGGGAGCTGTTTTTT. Translating gives CASSLAPAGLTGELFF.

This chain uses TRBV12-5 with TRBJ2-7, with D perhaps matching TRBD2 (6 bases). This CDR3 region has 17 residues. The V and J ends lost 5 bases and 3 bases respectively, with 23 bases between them. Germline CDR1 LGHNT, CDR2 FRNRAP. The CDR3 spells CASGLGTAPRGYYEQYF. CDR3 DNA: TGTGCTAGTGGTCTCGGGACCGCCCCACGGGGGTACTACGAGCAGTACTTC.

V gene TRBV11-2 combines with J gene TRBJ2-3; D not certain. Germline lookup yields CDR1 SGHAT and CDR2 FQNNGV. The ends were cut back, 2 bases at V and 4 bases at J, with 1 base in the middle. The CDR3 consists of 11 residues. In DNA form, the CDR3 reads TGTGCCAGCAGCTTACCAGATACGCAGTATTTT. The encoded protein is CASSLPDTQYF.

The V and J genes are TRBV5-6 and TRBJ1-4; D gene uncertain. Trimming removed 4 bases from V and 8 bases from J, with 15 bases in between. CDR1 SGHDT and CDR2 YYEEEE come from the germline V gene. This CDR3 comprises 14 residues. The CDR3: CASSLYLAFEKLFF. CDR3 in DNA: TGTGCCAGCAGCCTCTACCTCGCTTTCGAAAAACTGTTTTTT.

The chain is built from TRBV7-6 and TRBJ1-3, with TRBD1 matching over 8 bases. This CDR3 has 17 residues. Germline V gene lookup returns CDR1 SGHVS and CDR2 FNYEAQ. With V trimmed by 2 bases and J by 3 bases, 9 bases remained unmatched. The CDR3 sequence is CASSLFEDRANGNTIYF. CDR3 DNA: TGTGCCAGCAGCTTATTTGAGGACAGGGCGAATGGAAACACCATATATTTT.

This rearrangement joins TRBV7-9 to TRBJ1-1; D is uncertain. There are 13 residues in the CDR3. V shed 5 bases and J shed 0 bases, with 7 bases lying between them. From germline, CDR1 is SEHNR and CDR2 FQNEAQ (reference sequence). The CDR3 region is CASSPSVNTEAFF. CDR3 DNA: TGTGCCAGCAGCCCGAGTGTGAACACTGAAGCTTTCTTT.

This chain links TRBV4-3 with TRBJ2-5; weak D call: TRBD1 (8 bases). CDR3 size: 14 residues. Per germline, CDR1 LGHNA and CDR2 YSLEER. The V end was cut by 2 bases, the J end by 4 bases, with 11 bases between. CDR3 sequence (DNA): TGCGCCAGCAGCCAAACAGGGGGGGGAGAGACCCAGTACTTC. It specifies CASSQTGGGETQYF.

The CDR3 nucleotides are TGTGCCAGTGGTGGATGGGGGCAGGGGGTTTACGAGCAGTACTTC. It encodes CASGGWGQGVYEQYF. The chain joins TRBV19 to TRBJ2-7; 7 positions match TRBD1. V dropped 8 bases and J dropped 4; count of bases not matched to a gene: 14. The CDR3 extends over 15 amino acids. Germline V gives CDR1 LNHDA, CDR2 SQIVND (reference sequence).

This clone has a single count. V usage is TRBV25-1 and J usage is TRBJ2-2; 10 bases match TRBD2. This CDR3 is 16 amino acids long. Germline V gene lookup returns CDR1 MGHDK and CDR2 SYGVNS. J gave up 7 bases and V 5 bases, and 10 bases lay outside the gene matches. CDR3 nucleotides: TGTGCCAGCAGTTCCAGCGGGAGGGCCGGGAGCGGGGAGCTGTTTTTT. Translating gives CASSSSGRAGSGELFF.

The rearrangement links TRBV5-1 to TRBJ1-1, with 9 bases fitting TRBD1. The germline CDR1 and CDR2 sequences are SGHRS and YFSETQ. This CDR3 is built from 15 residues. The junction had 5 bases not matched to a gene; V was cut back by 3 bases and J by 2 bases. CDR3 residues: CASSSQGARNTEAFF. In DNA, the CDR3 is TGCGCCAGCAGCTCACAGGGGGCAAGAAACACTGAAGCTTTCTTT.